This T cell receptor (beta chain) was identified in a study of T-cell reconstitution after alpha-beta-depleted transplantation in children (dated by TCRdb to 2016 to 2017). Context from the whole study: T-cell immune reconstitution after TCRalphabeta/CD19-depleted allogeneic hematopoietic cell transplantation in children was quantitatively tracked in the study by means of TCR repertoire profiling.

From the cysteine up to the phenylalanine, the CDR3 has a length of 14 residues. Just CDR3 DNA is preserved here, 42 bases in frame from base 1. Trimming takes 3 bases from V and 4 bases from J, and the germline ends sit 12 bases apart. Receptor amplification or capture employed PCR. TCRdb names Illumina HiSeq 2500 as the instrument used. To normalize quantification of the TCRbeta repertoire, the TCR libraries were built with molecular barcoding that relied on unique molecular identifiers. TCRdb reworked the public reads: Q25 trimming with fastp, MiXCR clone assembly, productive beta chains retained. Entries that share a CDR3 protein sequence are merged under the most common genes and DNA. Within this sample are about 400,000 distinct CDR3 sequences, with just over 20% of them counted one time only. In total, the top ten clones hold 3% to 4% of the sample. Of note for this clonotype: The clone's antigen remains unknown. Base quality data are lacking; no much larger clone is found one base away.

The sample consisted of PBMCs from the stem cell graft donor, taken from the stem cell graft. In this chain, TRBV12-3 or TRBV12-4 is recombined with TRBJ1-2; a tentative D call is TRBD1 (6 bases match). This TCR was sampled from a human donor who donated a stem cell graft to a child with acute myeloid leukemia. The CDR3 region: CASSFHREGYGYTF. DNA sequence: TGTGCCAGCAGTTTCCACAGGGAAGGCTATGGCTACACCTTC.